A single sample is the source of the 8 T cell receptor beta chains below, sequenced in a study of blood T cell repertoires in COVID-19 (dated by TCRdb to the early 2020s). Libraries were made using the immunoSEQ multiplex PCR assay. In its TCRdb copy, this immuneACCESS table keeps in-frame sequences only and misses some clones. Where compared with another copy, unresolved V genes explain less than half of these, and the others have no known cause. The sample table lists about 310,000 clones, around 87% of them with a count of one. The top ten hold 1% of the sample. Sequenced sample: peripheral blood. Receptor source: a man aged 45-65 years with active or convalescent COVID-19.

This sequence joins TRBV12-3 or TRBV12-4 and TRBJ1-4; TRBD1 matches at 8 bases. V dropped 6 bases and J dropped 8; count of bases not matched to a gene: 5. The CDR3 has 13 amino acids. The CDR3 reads CASRTGVLEKLFF. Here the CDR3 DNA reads TGTGCCAGCAGGACAGGGGTTTTGGAAAAACTGTTTTTT.

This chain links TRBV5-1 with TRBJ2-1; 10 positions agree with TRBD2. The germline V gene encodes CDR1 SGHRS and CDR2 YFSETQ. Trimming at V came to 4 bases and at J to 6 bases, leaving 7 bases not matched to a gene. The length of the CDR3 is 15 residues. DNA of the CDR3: TGCGCCAGCAGCGCGACCGGGACTAGCGTCAATGAGCAGTTCTTC. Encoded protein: CASSATGTSVNEQFF. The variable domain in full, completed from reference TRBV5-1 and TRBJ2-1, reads KAGVTQTPRYLIKTRGQQVTLSCSPISGHRSVSWYQQTPGQGLQFLFEYFSETQRNKGNFPGRFSGRQFSNSRSEMNVSTLELGDSALYLCASSATGTSVNEQFFGPGTRLTVL.

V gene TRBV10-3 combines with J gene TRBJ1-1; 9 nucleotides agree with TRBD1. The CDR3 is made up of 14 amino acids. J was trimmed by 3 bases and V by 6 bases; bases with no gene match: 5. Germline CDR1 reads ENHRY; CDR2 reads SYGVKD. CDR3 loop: CAISGTGQDTEAFF. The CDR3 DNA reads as TGTGCCATCAGCGGGACAGGGCAAGACACTGAAGCTTTCTTT.

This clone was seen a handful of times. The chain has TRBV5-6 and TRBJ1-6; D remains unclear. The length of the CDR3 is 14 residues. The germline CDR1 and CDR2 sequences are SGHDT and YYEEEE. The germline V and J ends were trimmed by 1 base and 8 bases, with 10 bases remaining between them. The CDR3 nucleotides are TGTGCCAGCAGCTTGCGGGGTTTTGATTCACCCCTCCACTTT. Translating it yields CASSLRGFDSPLHF. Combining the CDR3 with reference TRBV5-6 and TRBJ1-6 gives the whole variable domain DAGVTQSPTHLIKTRGQQVTLRCSPKSGHDTVSWYQQALGQGPQFIFQYYEEEERQRGNFPDRFSGHQFPNYSSELNVNALLLGDSALYLCASSLRGFDSPLHFGNGTRLTVT.

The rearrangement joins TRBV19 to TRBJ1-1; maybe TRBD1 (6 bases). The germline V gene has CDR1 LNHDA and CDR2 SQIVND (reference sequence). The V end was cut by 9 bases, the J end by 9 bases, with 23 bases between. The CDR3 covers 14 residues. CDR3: CASHSTGFGYQAFF. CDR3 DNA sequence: TGTGCCAGCCATTCGACAGGCTTCGGTTACCAAGCTTTCTTT. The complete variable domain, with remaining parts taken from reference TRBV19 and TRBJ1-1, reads DGGITQSPKYLFRKEGQNVTLSCEQNLNHDAMYWYRQDPGQGLRLIYYSQIVNDFQKGDIAEGYSVSREKKESFPLTVTSAQKNPTAFYLCASHSTGFGYQAFFGQGTRLTVV.

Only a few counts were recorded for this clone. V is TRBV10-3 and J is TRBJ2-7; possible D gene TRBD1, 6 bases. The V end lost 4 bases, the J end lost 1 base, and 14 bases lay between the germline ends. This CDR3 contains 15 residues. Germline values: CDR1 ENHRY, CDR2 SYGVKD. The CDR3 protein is CAISGTASQSYEQYF. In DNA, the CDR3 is TGTGCCATCAGTGGGACAGCAAGCCAGTCCTACGAGCAGTACTTC.

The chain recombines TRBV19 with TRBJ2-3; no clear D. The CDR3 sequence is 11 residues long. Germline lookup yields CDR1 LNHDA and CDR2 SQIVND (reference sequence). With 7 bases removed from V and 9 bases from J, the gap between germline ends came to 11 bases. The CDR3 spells CASISSGTQYF. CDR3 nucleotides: TGTGCCAGTATATCCAGTGGCACGCAGTATTTT.

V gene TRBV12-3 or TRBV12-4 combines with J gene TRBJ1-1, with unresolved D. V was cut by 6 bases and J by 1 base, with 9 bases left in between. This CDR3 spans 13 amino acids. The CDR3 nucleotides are TGTGCCAGCAGGTCTACTGCGAACACTGAAGCTTTCTTT. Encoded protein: CASRSTANTEAFF.